This T cell receptor beta chain was documented in a study of cytomegalovirus exposure and HLA in healthy donors. Germline V CDR1 and CDR2: MDHEN, SYDVKM. The CDR3 sequence is 16 residues long. Germline trimming cut 5 bases from V and 0 bases from J; bases unmatched to any gene: 9. 13 Jbeta primers and 60 Vbeta primers were used for the PCR. TCRdb keeps only in-frame clones here, not all; method: immunoSEQ multiplex PCR. Among about 130,000 clones, over 75% were seen once, and the ten largest hold 0.95% to 1.5%. General study results and limits: There were several of the most significant clusters that appeared linked to common viral pathogens in a later analysis.

Note on this clone: Its specificity is not known.

Sequencing was done on a sample of PBMCs. The chain uses TRBV28 and TRBJ2-7, with TRBD1 matching 8 bases. The sequence derives from a man over 45 in good health and CMV-seronegative. For the CDR3, the DNA is TGTGCCAGCAGTACCCTCCCGGGACAGGACTCCTACGAGCAGTACTTC. This encodes CASSTLPGQDSYEQYF.